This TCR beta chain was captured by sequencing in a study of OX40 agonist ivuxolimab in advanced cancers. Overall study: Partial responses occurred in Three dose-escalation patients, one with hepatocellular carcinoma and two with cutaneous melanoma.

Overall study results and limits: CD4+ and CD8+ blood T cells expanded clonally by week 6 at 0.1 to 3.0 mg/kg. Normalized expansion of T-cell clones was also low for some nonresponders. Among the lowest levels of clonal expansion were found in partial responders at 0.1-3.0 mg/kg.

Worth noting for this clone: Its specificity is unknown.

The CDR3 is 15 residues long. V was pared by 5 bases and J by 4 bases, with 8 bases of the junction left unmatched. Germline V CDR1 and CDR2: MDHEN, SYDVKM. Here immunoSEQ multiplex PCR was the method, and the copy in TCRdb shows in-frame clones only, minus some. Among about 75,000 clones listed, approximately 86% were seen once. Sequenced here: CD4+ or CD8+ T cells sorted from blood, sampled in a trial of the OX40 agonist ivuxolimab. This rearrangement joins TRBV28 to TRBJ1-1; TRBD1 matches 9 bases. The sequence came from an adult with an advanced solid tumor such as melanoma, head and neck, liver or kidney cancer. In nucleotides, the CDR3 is TGTGCCAGCAGTCCTCCGACAGGGGGGAGCACTGAAGCTTTCTTT. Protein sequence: CASSPPTGGSTEAFF.